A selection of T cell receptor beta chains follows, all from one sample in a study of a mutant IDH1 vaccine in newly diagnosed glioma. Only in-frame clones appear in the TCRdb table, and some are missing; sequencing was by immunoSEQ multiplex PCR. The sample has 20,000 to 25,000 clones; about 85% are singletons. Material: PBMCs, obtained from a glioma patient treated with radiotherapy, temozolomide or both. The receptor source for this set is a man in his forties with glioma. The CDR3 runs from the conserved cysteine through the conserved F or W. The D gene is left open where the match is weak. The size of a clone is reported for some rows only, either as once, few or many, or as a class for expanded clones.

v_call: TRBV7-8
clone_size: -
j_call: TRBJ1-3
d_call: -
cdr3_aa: CASSLRGIGNTIYF
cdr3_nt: TGTGCCAGCAGCTTAAGGGGAATTGGAAACACCATATATTTT

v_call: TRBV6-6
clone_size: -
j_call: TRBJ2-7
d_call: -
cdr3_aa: CASSYSLVYEQYF
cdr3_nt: TGTGCCAGCAGTTACTCGTTAGTCTACGAGCAGTACTTC

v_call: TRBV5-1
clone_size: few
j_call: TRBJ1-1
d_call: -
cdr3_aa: CASSLGQPAEAFF
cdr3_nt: TGCGCCAGCAGCTTGGGTCAGCCCGCTGAAGCTTTCTTT

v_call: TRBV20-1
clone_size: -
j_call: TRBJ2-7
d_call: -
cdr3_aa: CSARGGYEQYF
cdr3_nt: TGCAGTGCTAGAGGGGGTTACGAGCAGTACTTC

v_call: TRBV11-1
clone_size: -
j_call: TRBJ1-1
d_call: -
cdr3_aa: CASSLEGGRDTEAFF
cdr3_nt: TGTGCCAGCAGCTTAGAGGGGGGGAGAGACACTGAAGCTTTCTTT

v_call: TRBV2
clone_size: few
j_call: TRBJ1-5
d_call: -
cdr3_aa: CASSDGGGQPQHF
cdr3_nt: TGTGCCAGCAGTGATGGGGGTGGTCAGCCCCAGCATTTT

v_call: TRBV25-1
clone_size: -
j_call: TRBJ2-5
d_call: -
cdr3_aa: CASSKGSSEETQYF
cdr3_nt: TGTGCCAGCAGTAAAGGGTCCTCTGAGGAGACCCAGTACTTC

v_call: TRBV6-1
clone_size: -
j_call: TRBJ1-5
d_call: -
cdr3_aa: CASSAYMGQPQHF
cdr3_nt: TGTGCCAGCAGTGCGTATATGGGTCAGCCCCAGCATTTT

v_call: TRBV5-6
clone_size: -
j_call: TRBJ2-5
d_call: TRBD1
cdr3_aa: CASSFGDRGVGETQYF
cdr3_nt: TGTGCCAGCAGCTTTGGGGACAGGGGAGTGGGAGAGACCCAGTACTTC

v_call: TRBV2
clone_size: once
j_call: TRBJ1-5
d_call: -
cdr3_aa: CASMTESQPQHF
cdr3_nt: TGTGCCAGCATGACAGAGAGTCAGCCCCAGCATTTT

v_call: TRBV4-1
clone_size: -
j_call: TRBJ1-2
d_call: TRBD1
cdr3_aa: CASSSPTGGFDGYTF
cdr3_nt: TGCGCCAGCAGCTCCCCGACAGGGGGCTTCGATGGCTACACCTTC

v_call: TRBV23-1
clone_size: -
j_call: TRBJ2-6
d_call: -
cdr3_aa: CASSQSRRAVAGANVLTF
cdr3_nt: TGCGCCAGCAGTCAATCAAGGAGGGCGGTAGCTGGGGCCAACGTCCTGACTTTC

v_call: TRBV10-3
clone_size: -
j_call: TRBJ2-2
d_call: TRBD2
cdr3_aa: CAISRSPSGGNTGELFF
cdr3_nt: TGTGCCATCAGTCGCTCCCCTAGCGGGGGGAACACCGGGGAGCTGTTTTTT

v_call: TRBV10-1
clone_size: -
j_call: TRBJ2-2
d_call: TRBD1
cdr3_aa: CASTSGQGADYGELFF
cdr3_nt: TGCGCCAGCACCTCGGGACAGGGGGCTGATTACGGGGAGCTGTTTTTT

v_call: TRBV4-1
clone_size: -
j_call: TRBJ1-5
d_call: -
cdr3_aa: CASSQDSFSNQPQHF
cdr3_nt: TGCGCCAGCAGCCAAGACTCCTTTAGCAATCAGCCCCAGCATTTT

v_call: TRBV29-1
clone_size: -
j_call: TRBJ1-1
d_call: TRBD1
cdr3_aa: CSVRGDRATEAFF
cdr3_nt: TGCAGCGTAAGGGGGGACAGGGCCACTGAAGCTTTCTTT

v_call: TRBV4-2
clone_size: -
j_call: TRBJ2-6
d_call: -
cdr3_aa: CASSQGTNSGANVLTF
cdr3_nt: TGTGCCAGCAGCCAAGGGACAAACTCTGGGGCCAACGTCCTGACTTTC

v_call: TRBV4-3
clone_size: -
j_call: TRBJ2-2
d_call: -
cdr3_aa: CASSQQLGGRWTGELFF
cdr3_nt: TGCGCCAGCAGCCAACAACTAGGCGGGCGGTGGACCGGGGAGCTGTTTTTT

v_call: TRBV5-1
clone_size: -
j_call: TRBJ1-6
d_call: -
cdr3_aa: CASSSGDGSPLHF
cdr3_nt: TGCGCCAGCAGCTCAGGGGATGGTTCACCCCTCCACTTT

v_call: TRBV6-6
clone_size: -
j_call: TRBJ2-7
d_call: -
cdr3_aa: CASSYSSGEQYF
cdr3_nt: TGTGCCAGCAGTTACTCTAGCGGAGAGCAGTACTTC

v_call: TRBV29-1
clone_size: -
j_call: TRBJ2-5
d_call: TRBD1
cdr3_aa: CSVQGQGGETQYF
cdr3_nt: TGCAGCGTACAAGGACAGGGGGGAGAGACCCAGTACTTC

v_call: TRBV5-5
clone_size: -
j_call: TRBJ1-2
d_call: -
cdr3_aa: CASSLEGDYGYTF
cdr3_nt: TGTGCCAGCAGCTTGGAGGGGGACTATGGCTACACCTTC

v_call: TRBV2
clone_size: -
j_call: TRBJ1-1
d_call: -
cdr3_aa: CASREGIMNTEAFF
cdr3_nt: TGTGCCAGCAGGGAAGGAATAATGAACACTGAAGCTTTCTTT

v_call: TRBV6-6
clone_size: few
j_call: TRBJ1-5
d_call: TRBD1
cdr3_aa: CASSTSTGGRLAQHF
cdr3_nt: TGTGCCAGCAGTACCTCGACAGGGGGGAGGTTGGCCCAGCATTTT

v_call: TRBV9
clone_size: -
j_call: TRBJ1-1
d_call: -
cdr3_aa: CASNEAELNTEAFF
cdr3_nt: TGTGCCAGCAACGAGGCAGAGCTTAACACTGAAGCTTTCTTT

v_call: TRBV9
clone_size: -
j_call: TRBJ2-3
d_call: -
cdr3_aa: CASSVGATDTQYF
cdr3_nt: TGTGCCAGCAGCGTAGGAGCGACAGATACGCAGTATTTT

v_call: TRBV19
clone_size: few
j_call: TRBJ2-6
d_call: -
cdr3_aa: CASSPSGANVLTF
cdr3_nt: TGTGCCAGTAGTCCCTCTGGGGCCAACGTCCTGACTTTC

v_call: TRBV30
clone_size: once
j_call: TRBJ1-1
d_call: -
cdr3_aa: CAWSLTMEAEAFF
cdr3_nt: TGTGCCTGGAGTCTGACTATGGAGGCTGAAGCTTTCTTT

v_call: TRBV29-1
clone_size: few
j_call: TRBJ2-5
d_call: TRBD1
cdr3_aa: CSGGKIGTGQETQYF
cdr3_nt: TGCAGCGGGGGTAAGATCGGGACAGGCCAAGAGACCCAGTACTTC

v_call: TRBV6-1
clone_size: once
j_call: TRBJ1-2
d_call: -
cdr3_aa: CASKGNYGYTF
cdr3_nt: TGTGCCAGCAAGGGAAACTATGGCTACACCTTC

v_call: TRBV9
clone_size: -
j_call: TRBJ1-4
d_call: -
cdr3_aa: CASSDHPGEAKLFF
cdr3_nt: TGTGCCAGCAGCGATCACCCAGGCGAAGCAAAACTGTTTTTT

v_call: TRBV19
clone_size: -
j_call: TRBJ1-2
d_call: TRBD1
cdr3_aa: CASSIGDSDYSNYGYTF
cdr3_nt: TGTGCCAGTAGTATCGGGGACAGCGACTACTCTAACTATGGCTACACCTTC

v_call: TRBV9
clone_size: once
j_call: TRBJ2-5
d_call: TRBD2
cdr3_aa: CASSVRPGLAGEETQYF
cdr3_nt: TGTGCCAGCAGCGTCAGACCGGGACTAGCGGGAGAAGAGACCCAGTACTTC

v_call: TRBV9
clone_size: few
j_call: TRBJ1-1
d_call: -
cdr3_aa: CASSPPGRGDEAFF
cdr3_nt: TGTGCCAGCAGCCCTCCAGGGAGGGGGGATGAAGCTTTCTTT

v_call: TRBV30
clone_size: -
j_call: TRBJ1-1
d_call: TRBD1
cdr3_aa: CAWSVAGGTEAFF
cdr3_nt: TGTGCCTGGAGTGTTGCAGGGGGCACTGAAGCTTTCTTT

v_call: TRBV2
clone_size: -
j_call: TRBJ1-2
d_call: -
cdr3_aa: CASSEARVGGYTF
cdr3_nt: TGTGCCAGCAGTGAAGCGCGGGTCGGGGGCTACACCTTC

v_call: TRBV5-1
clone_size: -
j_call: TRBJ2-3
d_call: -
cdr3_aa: CASYDGGGSTDTQYF
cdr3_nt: TGCGCCAGCTATGACGGGGGCGGGAGCACAGATACGCAGTATTTT

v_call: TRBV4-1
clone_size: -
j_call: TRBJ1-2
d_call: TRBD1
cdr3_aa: CASSQGQGAYGYTF
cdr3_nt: TGCGCCAGCAGCCAAGGACAGGGGGCCTATGGCTACACCTTC